The sequence of this T cell receptor beta chain was determined in a study of Graves' ophthalmopathy and Graves' hyperthyroidism. Study-level background: Peripheral blood was obtained at first diagnosis, ahead of any treatment.

Study findings and constraints: This model predicted ophthalmopathy progression (sensitivity 70% to 71%, specificity around 72%).

As the template, RNA transcripts were used to amplify TCR beta CDR3 regions. First-round RT-PCR employed HTBI primers, with a second-round multiplex PCR after it. MiXCR, applied by TCRdb to the multiplex PCR reads, yields one record per CDR3 protein. The data hold hundreds of thousands of distinct CDR3 sequences, with 22% observed a single time. In its sample, this clonotype was seen many times. Its antigen is not identified. Input material: peripheral blood. The clonotype comes from a woman between 18 and 30 years old with stable Graves' hyperthyroidism. Some clones in this sample may be carry-over from other donors' samples.

In DNA, the CDR3 is TGTGCCAGCACCCCAGGGGGGGGGAGGAACACTGAAGCTTTCTTT. It encodes CASTPGGGRNTEAFF. The genes are TRBV2 and TRBJ1-1, with TRBD1 identical over 7 bases. CDR1 SNHLY and CDR2 FYNNEI come from the germline V gene. J gave up 1 base and V 7 bases, and 9 bases lay outside the gene matches. The CDR3 contains 15 residues.